The 7 T cell receptor beta chains in this list originate from one sample, sequenced in a study of T-cell reconstitution after alpha-beta-depleted transplantation in children. Researchers prepared the TCRbeta library using unique molecular identifiers, the study reports. TCRdb reprocessed the PCR reads with MiXCR, giving one entry per CDR3 protein. The table shows about 370,000 distinct CDR3 sequences, with 20% occurring only once. Sequenced here: PBMCs from the stem cell graft donor, sampled from the stem cell graft. All receptors come from a human donor who donated a stem cell graft to a child with acute myeloid leukemia.

This clonotype was counted many times. The chain has TRBV29-1 and TRBJ2-1; D might be TRBD1 (5 bases). CDR1 is SQVTM and CDR2 is ANQGSEA in the germline V gene. V was pared by 7 bases and J by 3 bases, with 16 bases between. The CDR3 runs 14 residues. This CDR3 is CSAGASPNYNEQFF. In DNA form, the CDR3 reads TGCAGCGCTGGGGCTTCTCCAAACTACAATGAGCAGTTCTTC.

The chain employs TRBV12-3 or TRBV12-4 and TRBJ2-7; 7 positions match TRBD2. Germline trimming cut 4 bases from V and 5 bases from J; bases unmatched to any gene: 5. This CDR3 comprises 13 residues. CDR3 loop: CASSSRTRNEQYF. CDR3 nucleotides: TGTGCCAGCAGTTCTCGGACTAGAAACGAGCAGTACTTC.

The chain employs TRBV28 and TRBJ2-1; 8 nucleotides match TRBD1. V dropped 5 bases and J dropped 4; count of bases not matched to a gene: 10. Looked up from germline, CDR1 is MDHEN and CDR2 is SYDVKM. The CDR3 has 16 residues. The CDR3 loop is CASSTWTGIMYNEQFF. Here the CDR3 DNA reads TGTGCCAGCAGTACCTGGACAGGGATTATGTACAATGAGCAGTTCTTC.

A word on this clonotype: At one of its ends the junction is not consistent with the germline gene, which may arise from a read error. The genes are TRBV24-1 and TRBJ2-1, with 9 bases identical to TRBD2. The CDR3 sequence is 15 residues long. CDR1 and CDR2 from the germline V gene are KGHDR and SFDVKD. The CDR3 sequence is CATIYLVAGAHEQFF. As DNA, the CDR3 is TGTGCGACCATTTATTTGGTAGCGGGGGCCCATGAGCAGTTCTTC.

This sequence joins TRBV5-1 and TRBJ2-1; D uncertain. V was cut by 2 bases and J by 0 bases, with 12 bases left in between. CDR1 and CDR2 from the germline V gene are SGHRS and YFSETQ. The CDR3 runs 16 residues. The DNA for the CDR3 is TGCGCCAGCAGCTTCCTTAGCCCGAGCTCCTACAATGAGCAGTTCTTC. Translated, it gives CASSFLSPSSYNEQFF. The entire variable domain, with the rest obtained from reference TRBV5-1 and TRBJ2-1, is as follows: KAGVTQTPRYLIKTRGQQVTLSCSPISGHRSVSWYQQTPGQGLQFLFEYFSETQRNKGNFPGRFSGRQFSNSRSEMNVSTLELGDSALYLCASSFLSPSSYNEQFFGPGTRLTVL.

This clonotype has only a few counts. This chain joins TRBV27 and TRBJ2-7, with TRBD1 as a possible D gene (6 bases). CDR1 and CDR2 from the germline V gene are MNHEY and SMNVEV (reference sequence). The CDR3 covers 14 residues. Trimming cost V 7 bases and J 2 bases, with 15 bases left between them. Here the CDR3 reads CASTARTVPYEQYF. For the CDR3, the DNA is TGTGCCAGCACTGCTAGGACAGTACCCTACGAGCAGTACTTC.

The sample holds many counts of this clonotype. The rearrangement links TRBV25-1 to TRBJ2-1; 7 nucleotides line up with TRBD2. The V and J ends lost 10 bases and 4 bases, in that order; junction bases with no gene match: 7. The CDR3 runs 13 residues. Germline loops: CDR1 MGHDK, CDR2 SYGVNS. CDR3 sequence reads: CATVGLVYNEQFF. The CDR3 DNA is TGTGCCACAGTTGGACTAGTATACAATGAGCAGTTCTTC. Combining the CDR3 with reference TRBV25-1 and TRBJ2-1 gives the whole variable domain EADIYQTPRYLVIGTGKKITLECSQTMGHDKMYWYQQDPGMELHLIHYSYGVNSTEKGDLSSESTVSRIRTEHFPLTLESARPSHTSQYLCATVGLVYNEQFFGPGTRLTVL.